The entry below gives a single T cell receptor beta chain sequence along with its context. The sample contains more than one DNA sequence encoding this CDR3. This CDR3 is built from 13 residues. V was cut by 4 bases and J by 2 bases, with 6 bases left in between. The germline gives CDR1 SQVTM, CDR2 ANQGSEA. The sample originates from a study of blood T cell repertoires in COVID-19. Study-level information: Acute-phase and convalescent COVID-19 samples originated in the United States, Italy and Spain.

This study enrolled people aged about 18 to 90 from under 25 US geographic areas. It was within 2 weeks before study entry that exposed participants met a COVID-19 case. In the authors' methods: Amplification with reference gene primers provided the estimates of nucleated cell counts. Repertoires were generated with immunoSEQ multiplex PCR, while TCRdb's copy carries only in-frame clones and drops some. V and J calls and clone size are as listed in that table; D and trimming were resolved from the DNA. In the table there are 250,000 or so clones, over 80% of which are singletons. Input material: PBMCs or T cells enriched from blood (not recorded which). This rearrangement joins TRBV29-1 to TRBJ2-6; the D gene is possibly TRBD2 (6 bases). This sequence originates from a woman aged 30 to 39 who had been exposed to COVID-19. The CDR3 is CSVGGAGANVLTF. CDR3 coding DNA: TGCAGCGTTGGGGGGGCTGGGGCCAACGTCCTGACTTTC.